The subject of this entry is one T cell receptor beta chain. Its antigen is unknown. Profiling relied on immunoSEQ multiplex PCR, and the TCRdb table lists in-frame clones only, not all of them. The repertoire holds about 2.3 million clones, with just over 90% as singletons. Trimming cost V 6 bases and J 1 base, with 10 bases left between them. The germline V gene encodes CDR1 SNHLY and CDR2 FYNNEI. This CDR3 has 13 amino acids. These data come from a study of shared clonotypes between healthy human individuals. Turning to the study itself: Per donor, CD8 memory used one plate, CD8 naive used two, CD4 memory used three and CD4 naive used three.

Notes on the study in general: Generally, estimated richness proved larger in naive subsets than it did in memory subsets. Against clonotypes common to all four donors, non-shared ones had lower generation probabilities.

The rearrangement uses TRBV2 and TRBJ2-7, with D possibly TRBD1 on 5 matching bases. Sequenced: naive CD4+ T cells from PBMCs. The subset: CD45RA+ positively selected. This clonotype originated in a man aged 18 to 29 in good health. Some clones in this sample may be carry-over from other donors' samples. CDR3 in amino acids: CASREDTSYEQYF. The CDR3 DNA sequence: TGTGCCAGCAGAGAGGACACTTCCTACGAGCAGTACTTC.